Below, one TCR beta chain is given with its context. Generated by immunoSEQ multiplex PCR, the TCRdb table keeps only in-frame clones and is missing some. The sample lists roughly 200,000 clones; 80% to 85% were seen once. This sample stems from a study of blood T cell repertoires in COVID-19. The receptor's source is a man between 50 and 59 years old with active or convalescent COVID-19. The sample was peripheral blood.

The CDR3, as DNA: TGTGCCAGCAGCCGGGGACTTTACAATGAGCAGTTCTTC. It specifies CASSRGLYNEQFF. The chain links TRBV3-1 (or the pseudogene TRBV3-2) to TRBJ2-1; tentatively, D is TRBD2 (6 bases). The V gene's germline CDR1 is LGHDT and CDR2 YNNKEL (reference sequence). There are 13 residues in the CDR3. V lost 4 bases, J lost 4 bases, and 8 bases lay in between.